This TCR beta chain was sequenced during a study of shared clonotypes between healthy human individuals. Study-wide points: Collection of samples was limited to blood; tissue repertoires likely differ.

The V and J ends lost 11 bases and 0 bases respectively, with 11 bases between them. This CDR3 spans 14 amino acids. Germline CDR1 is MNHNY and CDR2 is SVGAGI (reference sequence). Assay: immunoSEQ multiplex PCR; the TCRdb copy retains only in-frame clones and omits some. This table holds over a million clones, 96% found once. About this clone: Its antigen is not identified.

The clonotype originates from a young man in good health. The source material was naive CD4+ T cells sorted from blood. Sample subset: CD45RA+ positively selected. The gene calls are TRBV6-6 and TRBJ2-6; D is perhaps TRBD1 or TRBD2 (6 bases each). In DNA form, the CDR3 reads TGTGCCTCCGGAGGGGGCTCTGGGGCCAACGTCCTGACTTTC. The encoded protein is CASGGGSGANVLTF.